These 25 T cell receptor delta chains came from one sample sequenced in a study of gammadelta T cells in human blood. TCRdb re-called the RT-PCR reads using CATT. The data hold 500 or so delta-chain clones, with around three fifths observed a single time. Sequenced material: non-Vgamma9Vdelta2 gamma-delta T cells from fetal blood. The receptors were gathered from a human fetus.

About this clone itself: A far larger clone is one base from this, pointing to a likely read error. The sample carries other DNA sequences with the same CDR3. The chain uses TRAV14/DV4 and TRDJ1, with TRDD3 identical over 9 bases. The CDR3 totals 14 residues. Germline lookup yields CDR1 TSDPSYG and CDR2 QGSYDQQN (reference sequence). Germline trimming cut 4 bases from V and 3 bases from J; bases unmatched to any gene: 3. This CDR3 reads CAMRGGYVSDKLIF. CDR3 nucleotides: TGTGCAATGAGAGGGGGATACGTATCCGATAAACTCATCTTT.

On this clone: This probably arose from a read error, given a far larger clone one base away. The genes are TRDV1 and TRDJ3, with 11 bases fitting TRDD3. The CDR3 runs 19 residues. The germline CDR1 and CDR2 sequences are TSWWSYY and QGS. The CDR3 coding sequence is TGTGCTCGTGGGGTAACTTACTGGGGGATAGTCCGGGACACCCGACAGATGTTTTTC. This translates into CARGVTYWGIVRDTRQMFF.

This clone has a handful of counts. A read error is likely here: a far larger clone is one base away. The chain combines TRDV1 with TRDJ3, with 8 bases aligning to TRDD3. Germline loops: CDR1 TSWWSYY, CDR2 QGS. The CDR3 consists of 18 residues. DNA for the CDR3: TGTGCTCTTGGGGAACTGGGGGATAGCTCCTGGGACACCCGACAGGTGTTTTTC. Translating gives CALGELGDSSWDTRQVFF.

Concerning this clone itself: Translating this DNA gives a protein that differs at residue 4 from the TCRdb one, which belongs to a much larger clone; a read error is likely, and the protein shown is this translation. This chain uses TRDV2 with TRDJ3; D is uncertain. CDR3 length equals 18 residues. Germline CDR1 GEAIGNYY, CDR2 EKD. Trimming shortened V by 5 bases and J by 0 bases, and 16 bases separated the two germline ends. CDR3: CACVTRIRSSWDTRQMFF. The CDR3 nucleotides are TGTGCCTGTGTCACAAGGATCCGGAGCTCCTGGGACACCCGACAGATGTTTTTC.

The chain employs TRDV2 and TRDJ2; 7 positions match TRDD3. The J call may be faulty, since TRDJ1 better matches the DNA end. The CDR3 sequence is 17 residues long. CDR1 is GEAIGNYY, CDR2 EKD, per germline. In DNA, the CDR3 is TGTGCCTGTGAAGCCTTACTGGGGATCCTATACACCGATAAACTCATCTTT. It specifies CACEALLGILYTDKLIF.

In regard to this clone: The amino acid sequence in TCRdb belongs to a much larger clone and departs from this DNA's translation at residue 6, likely a sequencing read error; the sequence shown is translated from the DNA. The chain joins TRAV38-2/DV8 to TRDJ2, with a possible D match to TRDD3 (5 bases). This CDR3 spans 13 amino acids. Per the germline V gene, CDR1 is TSESDYY and CDR2 is QEAYKQQN. Trimming stripped 0 bases from V and 9 bases from J, with 9 bases between. CDR3 sequence: CAYRSVGSTQLFF. Written as DNA, the CDR3 is TGTGCTTATAGGAGCGTGGGATCCACACAACTCTTCTTT.

Worth noting for this clone: Other nucleotide sequences from this sample produce the same CDR3. The chain couples TRDV2 to TRDJ1, with 7 bases lining up with TRDD3. Germline V gene sequence: CDR1 GEAIGNYY, CDR2 EKD. V dropped 0 bases and J dropped 0; count of bases not matched to a gene: 0. The CDR3 totals 14 residues. In DNA form, the CDR3 reads TGTGCCTGTGACACCGGGGGATACACCGATAAACTCATCTTT. Encoded protein: CACDTGGYTDKLIF.

About this clone itself: TCRdb's entry gives the protein of a much larger clone, which mismatches this DNA's translation at residue 8, likely from a read error; the protein reported here is translated from the DNA. The rearrangement links TRAV29/DV5 to TRDJ2, with 9 bases aligning to TRDD3. The ends lost 3 bases at V and 7 bases at J; junction bases unmatched: 4. Germline CDR1 is NSMFDY and CDR2 is ISSIKDK. The CDR3 is 13 amino acids. The CDR3 DNA follows: TGTGCAGCAAAACTGGGGGAGAAAGCACAACTCTTCTTT. Translating it yields CAAKLGEKAQLFF.

Worth noting for this clone: This DNA translates differently at residue 3 from the TCRdb protein, which is that of a much larger clone; a read error is likely, and the protein shown is the DNA's own translation. This chain joins TRDV2 and TRDJ3; 9 positions match TRDD3. There are 16 residues in the CDR3. Germline CDR1 GEAIGNYY, CDR2 EKD. The chain's CDR3 is CARDWGSSWDTRQMFF. In nucleotides, the CDR3 is TGTGCCCGTGACTGGGGGAGCTCCTGGGACACCCGACAGATGTTTTTC.

Details on this clone: TCRdb's listed protein matches a much larger clone and diverges from this DNA's translation at residue 10, likely through a read error; the protein shown comes from the DNA. V is TRDV2 and J is TRDJ1; TRDD3 matches 9 bases. CDR3 length: 15 amino acids. Germline V gene sequence: CDR1 GEAIGNYY, CDR2 EKD. After removal of 2 bases from V and 4 bases from J, the junction contained 7 bases not matched to a gene. CDR3: CACDKPGDTNDKLIF. The CDR3 region has the DNA TGTGCCTGTGACAAGCCGGGGGATACCAACGATAAACTCATCTTT.

Of note for this clone: The TCRdb protein, from a much larger clone, departs from this DNA's translation at residue 5, likely by read error; the protein shown derives from the DNA. V and J are TRDV1 and TRDJ1, with TRDD2 as a possible D gene (6 bases). The CDR3 loop spans 15 amino acids. V was pared by 3 bases and J by 7 bases, with 18 bases between. Germline V gives CDR1 TSWWSYY, CDR2 QGS. CDR3 DNA: TGTGCTCTTGGGGACCCCACTTCCTGGGAGGTTAAACTCATCTTT. Encoded protein: CALGDPTSWEVKLIF.

This clone was seen a handful of times. A far larger clone lies a single base away; this is likely a read error. This CDR3 is also generated by other DNA sequences in the sample. The rearrangement joins TRDV1 to TRDJ1, with 10 bases lining up with TRDD3. Trimming cost V 3 bases and J 5 bases; bases outside gene matches: 6. This CDR3 has 15 residues. Per the germline V gene, CDR1 is TSWWSYY and CDR2 is QGS. The DNA for the CDR3 is TGTGCTCTTGGGGAGTACTGGGGGATTGGTGATAAACTCATCTTT. Encoded protein: CALGEYWGIGDKLIF.

This clone was seen only a few times. With only one base between it and a far larger clone, this is likely a read error. The chain links TRDV2 to TRDJ3; 12 bases fit TRDD3. Germline V CDR1 and CDR2: GEAIGNYY, EKD. This CDR3 contains 19 residues. The CDR3 reads CARDPINWGIPWDTRQMFF. The CDR3, as DNA: TGTGCCCGTGACCCCATTAACTGGGGGATACCCTGGGACACCCGACAGATGTTTTTC.

Concerning this clone: A single base is all that separates this from a far larger clone, so a read error is likely. The J gene is TRDJ3, the V gene TRDV1, with 10 bases matching TRDD3. The CDR3 spans 22 residues. From germline, CDR1 is TSWWSYY and CDR2 QGS. CDR3 nucleotide sequence: TGTGCTCTTGGGGAAAGGGCCCCCGGGGGGATACGAAGCTCCTGGGACACCCAACAGATGTTTTTC. It is translated as CALGERAPGGIRSSWDTQQMFF.

This clone has a handful of counts. A read error is likely here: a far larger clone is one base away. Within the sample, other DNA sequences also encode this same CDR3. The genes are TRDV2 and TRDJ3; TRDD3 matches at 7 bases. This CDR3 region has 18 residues. The V gene end was trimmed by 0 bases and the J gene end by 0 bases; junction bases not matched to a gene: 4. CDR1 and CDR2 from the germline V gene are GEAIGNYY and EKD. CDR3 region: CACDTYWGSSWDTRQMFF. CDR3 coding DNA: TGTGCCTGTGACACCTACTGGGGAAGCTCCTGGGACACCCGACAGATGTTTTTC.

About this clone: A far larger clone is off by one base, so a read error is likely. Other DNA sequences within the sample encode an identical CDR3. The chain uses TRDV2 and TRDJ3; 12 bases map to TRDD3. With 0 bases clipped from V and 0 bases from J, the junction kept 5 bases outside the gene matches. The CDR3 runs to 20 residues. The germline CDR1 and CDR2 sequences are GEAIGNYY and EKD. CDR3 DNA sequence: TGTGCCTGTGACACCGACTGGGGGATACCTTACTCCTGGGACACCCGACAGATGTTTTTC. Residues: CACDTDWGIPYSWDTRQMFF.

In this sample, this clone turned up a few times. This is likely an artifact of a read error, given a far larger clone one base away. Other DNA sequences in the sample encode the same CDR3. The chain links TRAV38-2/DV8 to TRDJ2, with 10 bases matching TRDD3. There are 16 residues in the CDR3. The J segment lost 2 bases and the V segment lost 10 bases, leaving 11 bases of the junction unmatched. Germline CDR1 is TSESDYY and CDR2 is QEAYKQQN. The CDR3 is CAAYWGMQALTAQLFF. In DNA form, the CDR3 reads TGTGCTGCGTACTGGGGGATGCAAGCGTTGACAGCACAACTCTTCTTT.

With regard to this clone: This probably arose from a read error, given a far larger clone one base away. The chain employs TRDV2 and TRDJ1; 8 bases match TRDD3. The CDR3 is made up of 15 amino acids. V trimming: 2 bases; J trimming: 0 bases; junction bases outside the gene matches: 4. Germline V CDR1 and CDR2: GEAIGNYY, EKD. The CDR3 spells CACDKILGDTDKLIF. The CDR3 nucleotides are TGTGCCTGTGACAAAATACTGGGGGACACCGATAAACTCATCTTT.

This clone was detected a few times. TCRdb shows a much larger clone's protein in place of this DNA's translation, and the two differ at residue 12, likely through a read error; the protein shown is translated from the DNA. The V gene is TRDV2, the J gene TRDJ3, with TRDD3 matching 7 bases. The CDR3 is made up of 16 amino acids. CDR1 GEAIGNYY and CDR2 EKD come from the germline V gene. This chain's CDR3 is CACDWGSSWDTQQMFF. DNA for the CDR3: TGTGCCTGTGACTGGGGGAGCTCCTGGGACACCCAACAGATGTTTTTC.

To note about this clone: A far larger clone is only one base removed, so a read error is likely. The rearrangement links TRDV1 to TRDJ3; TRDD3 aligns across 10 bases. The CDR3 sequence is 22 residues long. Germline CDR1 TSWWSYY, CDR2 QGS. The CDR3, as DNA: TGTGCTCTTGGGGAAAGGGCCCCCGGGGGGATACGAAGCTCCTGGGACGCCCGACAGATGTTTTTC. Its protein is CALGERAPGGIRSSWDARQMFF.

This rearrangement joins TRDV1 to TRDJ1; 7 bases map to TRDD3. The trim removed 4 bases at V and 0 bases at J, leaving 11 bases unmatched. CDR3 length: 17 residues. Germline V gene lookup returns CDR1 TSWWSYY and CDR2 QGS. The CDR3 bases are TGTGCTCTTGGGGCCTTACTGGGGATCCCTGACACCGATAAACTCATCTTT. It encodes CALGALLGIPDTDKLIF.

On this clone: The TCRdb record carries a much larger clone's protein, which differs from this DNA's translation at residue 3; a read error is the likely cause, and the protein listed here is the DNA translation. The chain links TRAV14/DV4 to TRDJ1, with 10 bases aligning to TRDD3. The CDR3 is made up of 14 amino acids. Germline V lookup: CDR1 TSDPSYG, CDR2 QGSYDQQN (reference sequence). CDR3 residues: CALRGGYVSDKLIF. The CDR3 bases are TGTGCACTGAGAGGGGGATACGTGTCCGATAAACTCATCTTT.

Of note for this clone: A read error likely explains this, since a far larger clone differs by one base. Different DNA sequences within this sample yield the same CDR3. The chain couples TRAV38-2/DV8 to TRDJ2; 10 bases match TRDD3. This CDR3 has 16 residues. Germline assignment: CDR1 TSESDYY and CDR2 QEAYKQQN. V was clipped by 10 bases and J by 0 bases; unmatched bases: 9. The CDR3: CAAYWGMQALTAQLFF. CDR3 coding DNA: TGTGCTGCATACTGGGGGATGCAAGCTTTGACAGCACAACTCTTCTTT.

The J gene is TRDJ3, the V gene TRDV2, with 9 bases aligning to TRDD3. The CDR3 contains 21 residues. Looked up from germline, CDR1 is GEAIGNYY and CDR2 is EKD. J was trimmed by 0 bases and V by 3 bases; bases with no gene match: 14. DNA for the CDR3: TGTGCCTGTGACTCCGACTGGGGGACCCAACCGAGCTCCTGGGACACCCGACAGATGTTTTTC. Its translation is CACDSDWGTQPSSWDTRQMFF.

By its share, this clone is large. The chain employs TRDV3 and TRDJ2; the match to TRDD3 covers 10 bases. The CDR3 has 12 amino acids. The V and J ends lost 3 bases and 5 bases, in that order; junction bases with no gene match: 0. Germline CDR1 is TVYSNPD and CDR2 is GDNSRS (reference sequence). The CDR3 region is CALLGDTAQLFF. CDR3 in DNA: TGTGCCTTACTGGGGGATACAGCACAACTCTTCTTT. Together with reference TRDV3 and TRDJ2, the CDR3 gives the full variable domain: CDKVTQSSPDQTVASGSEVVLLCTYDTVYSNPDLFWYRIRPDYSFQFVFYGDNSRSEGADFTQGRFSVKHILTQKAFHLVISPVRTEDSATYYCALLGDTAQLFFGKGTQLIVEP.